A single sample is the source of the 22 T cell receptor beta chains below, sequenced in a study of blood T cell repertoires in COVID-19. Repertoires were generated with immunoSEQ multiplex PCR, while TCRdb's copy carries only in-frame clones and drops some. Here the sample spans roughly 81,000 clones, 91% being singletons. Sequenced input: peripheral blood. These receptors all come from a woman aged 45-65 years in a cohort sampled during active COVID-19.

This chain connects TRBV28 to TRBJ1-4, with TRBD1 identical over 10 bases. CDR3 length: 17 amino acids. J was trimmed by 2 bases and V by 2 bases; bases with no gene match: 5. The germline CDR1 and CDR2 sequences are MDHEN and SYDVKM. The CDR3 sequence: CASSLGRQGATNEKLFF. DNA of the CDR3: TGTGCCAGCAGTTTAGGGAGACAGGGGGCCACTAATGAAAAACTGTTTTTT.

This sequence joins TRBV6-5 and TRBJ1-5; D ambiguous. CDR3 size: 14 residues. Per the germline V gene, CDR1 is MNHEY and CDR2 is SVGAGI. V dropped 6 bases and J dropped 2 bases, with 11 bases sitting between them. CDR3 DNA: TGTGCCAGCAGCCCCGTTGGAGGCAATCAGCCCCAGCATTTT. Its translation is CASSPVGGNQPQHF.

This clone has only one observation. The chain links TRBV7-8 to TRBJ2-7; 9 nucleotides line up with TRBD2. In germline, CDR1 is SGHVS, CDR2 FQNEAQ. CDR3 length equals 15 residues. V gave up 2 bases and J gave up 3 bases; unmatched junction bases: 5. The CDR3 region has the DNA TGTGCCAGCAGCTTATCTAGCGGGGCCTACTACGAGCAGTACTTC. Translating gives CASSLSSGAYYEQYF.

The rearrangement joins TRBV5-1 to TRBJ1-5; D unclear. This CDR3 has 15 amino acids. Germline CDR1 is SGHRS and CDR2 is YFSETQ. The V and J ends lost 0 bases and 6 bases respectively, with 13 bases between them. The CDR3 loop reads CASSLGSAGSQPQHF. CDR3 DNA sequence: TGCGCCAGCAGCTTGGGATCGGCAGGTAGTCAGCCCCAGCATTTT.

Here the CDR3 reads CSVEFGTDTQYF. The CDR3 DNA reads TGCAGCGTTGAGTTCGGCACAGATACGCAGTATTTT. The V call is TRBV29-1, the J call TRBJ2-3; D unclear. CDR1 is SQVTM and CDR2 is ANQGSEA in the germline V gene. The CDR3 loop spans 12 amino acids. The germline V and J ends were trimmed by 3 bases and 1 base, with 5 bases remaining between them.

The CDR3 reads CASSQGFGGASDTQYF. CDR3 in DNA: TGTGCCAGCAGCCAAGGATTCGGGGGGGCCTCAGATACGCAGTATTTT. The chain links TRBV3-1 (or the pseudogene TRBV3-2) to TRBJ2-3; 8 bases agree with TRBD2. Unmatched junction bases numbered 7, after V lost 1 base and J lost 4 bases. The CDR3 sequence is 16 residues long. Germline loops: CDR1 LGHDT, CDR2 YNNKEL (reference sequence).

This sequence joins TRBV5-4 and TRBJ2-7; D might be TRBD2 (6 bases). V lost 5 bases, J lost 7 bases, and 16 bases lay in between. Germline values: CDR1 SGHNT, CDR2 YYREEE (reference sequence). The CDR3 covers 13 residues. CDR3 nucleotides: TGTGCCAGCAGTCCAATCACTAGCTCAGAGCAGTACTTC. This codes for CASSPITSSEQYF.

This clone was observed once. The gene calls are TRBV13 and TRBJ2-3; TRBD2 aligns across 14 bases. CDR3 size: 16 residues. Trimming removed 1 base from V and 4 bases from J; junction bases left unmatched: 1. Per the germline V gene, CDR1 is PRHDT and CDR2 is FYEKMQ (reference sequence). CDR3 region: CASSLEGLAGADTQYF. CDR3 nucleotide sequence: TGTGCCAGCAGCTTAGAGGGACTAGCGGGAGCAGATACGCAGTATTTT.

The CDR3 DNA reads TGTGCCAGCAGCTTGGGCGGGAGATGGGGTTACAATGAGCAGTTCTTC. It is translated as CASSLGGRWGYNEQFF. V gene TRBV5-4 combines with J gene TRBJ2-1, with 7 positions matching TRBD2. The CDR3 runs 16 residues. V shed 0 bases and J 4 bases; nucleotides not matched to a gene: 7. Germline CDR1 SGHNT, CDR2 YYREEE (reference sequence).

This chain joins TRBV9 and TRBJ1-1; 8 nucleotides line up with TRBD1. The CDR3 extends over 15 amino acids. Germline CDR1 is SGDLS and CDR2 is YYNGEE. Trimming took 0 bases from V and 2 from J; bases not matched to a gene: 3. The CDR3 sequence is CASSVAGQGNTEAFF. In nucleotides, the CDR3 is TGTGCCAGCAGCGTAGCCGGACAGGGTAACACTGAAGCTTTCTTT.

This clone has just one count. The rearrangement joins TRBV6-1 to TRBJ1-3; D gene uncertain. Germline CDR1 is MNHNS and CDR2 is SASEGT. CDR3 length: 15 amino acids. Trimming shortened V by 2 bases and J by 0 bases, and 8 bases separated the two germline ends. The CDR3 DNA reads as TGTGCCAGCAGTGAATCCTTGTACTCTGGAAACACCATATATTTT. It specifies CASSESLYSGNTIYF.

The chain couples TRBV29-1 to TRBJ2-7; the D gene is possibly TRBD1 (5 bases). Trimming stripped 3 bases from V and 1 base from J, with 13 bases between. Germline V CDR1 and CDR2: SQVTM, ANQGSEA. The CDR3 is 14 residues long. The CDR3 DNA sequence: TGCAGCGTTGAGTTCTCCACAGGATCCTACGAGCAGTACTTC. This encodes CSVEFSTGSYEQYF.

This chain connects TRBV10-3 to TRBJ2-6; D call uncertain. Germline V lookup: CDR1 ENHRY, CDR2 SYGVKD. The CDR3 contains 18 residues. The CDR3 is CAGASPPAVASGANVLTF. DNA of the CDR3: TGTGCAGGAGCGAGTCCCCCTGCGGTCGCCTCTGGGGCCAACGTCCTGACTTTC.

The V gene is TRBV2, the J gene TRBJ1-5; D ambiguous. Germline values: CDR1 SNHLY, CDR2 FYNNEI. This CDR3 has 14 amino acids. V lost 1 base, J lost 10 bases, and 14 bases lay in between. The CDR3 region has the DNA TGTGCCAGCAGTGAAGACCGGGCCGGGAAACCCCAGCATTTT. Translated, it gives CASSEDRAGKPQHF.

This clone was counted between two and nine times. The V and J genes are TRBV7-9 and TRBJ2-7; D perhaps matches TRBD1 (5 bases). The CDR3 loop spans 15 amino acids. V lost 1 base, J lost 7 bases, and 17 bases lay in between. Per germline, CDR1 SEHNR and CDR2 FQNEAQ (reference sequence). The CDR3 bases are TGTGCCAGCAGCTTAGGGGCAGGGCAGTTCGGGGAGCAGTACTTC. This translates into CASSLGAGQFGEQYF. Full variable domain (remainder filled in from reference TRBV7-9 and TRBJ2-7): DTGVSQNPRHKITKRGQNVTFRCDPISEHNRLYWYRQTLGQGPEFLTYFQNEAQLEKSRLLSDRFSAERPKGSFSTLEIQRTEQGDSAMYLCASSLGAGQFGEQYFGPGTRLTVT.

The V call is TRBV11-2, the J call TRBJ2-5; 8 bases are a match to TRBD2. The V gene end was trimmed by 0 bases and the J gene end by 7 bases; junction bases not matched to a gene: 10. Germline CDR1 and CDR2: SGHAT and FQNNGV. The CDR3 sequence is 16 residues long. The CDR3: CASSLDPAGASGTQYF. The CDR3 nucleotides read TGTGCCAGCAGCTTAGATCCAGCGGGGGCCTCAGGGACCCAGTACTTC.

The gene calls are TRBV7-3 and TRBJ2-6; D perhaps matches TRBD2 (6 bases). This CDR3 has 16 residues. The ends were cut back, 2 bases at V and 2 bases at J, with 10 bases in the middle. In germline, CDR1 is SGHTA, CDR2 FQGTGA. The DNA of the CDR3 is TGTGCCAGCAGCTTAGCCCGGGGGACTGGGGCCAACGTCCTGACTTTC. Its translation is CASSLARGTGANVLTF.

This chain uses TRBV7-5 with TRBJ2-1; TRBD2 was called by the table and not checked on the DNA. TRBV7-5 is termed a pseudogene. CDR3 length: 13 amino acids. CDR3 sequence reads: CARSLEHSGPGFF. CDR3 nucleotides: TGTGCCAGAAGCCTAGAACACAGCGGGCCGGGGTTCTTC.

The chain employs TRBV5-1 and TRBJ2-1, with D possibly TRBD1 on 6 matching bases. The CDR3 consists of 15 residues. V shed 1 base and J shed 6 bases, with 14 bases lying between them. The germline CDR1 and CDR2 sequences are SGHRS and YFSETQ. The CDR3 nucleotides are TGCGCCAGCAGCTTGTGGGCAGGGGCCGGCAATGAGCAGTTCTTC. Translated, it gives CASSLWAGAGNEQFF.

CDR3 sequence (DNA): TGTGCCAGCAGTCCGGCCTACGAGCAGTACTTC. This codes for CASSPAYEQYF. The J gene is TRBJ2-7, the V gene TRBV12-3 or TRBV12-4, with D hard to call. The V gene lost 5 bases and the J gene lost 2 bases, with 4 bases spanning the gap. There are 11 residues in the CDR3.

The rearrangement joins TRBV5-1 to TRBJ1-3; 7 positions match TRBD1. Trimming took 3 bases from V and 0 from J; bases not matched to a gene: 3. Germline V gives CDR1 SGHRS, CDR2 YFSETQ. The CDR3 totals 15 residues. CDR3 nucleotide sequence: TGCGCCAGCAGCTGGGGACAGAGCTCTGGAAACACCATATATTTT. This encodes CASSWGQSSGNTIYF.

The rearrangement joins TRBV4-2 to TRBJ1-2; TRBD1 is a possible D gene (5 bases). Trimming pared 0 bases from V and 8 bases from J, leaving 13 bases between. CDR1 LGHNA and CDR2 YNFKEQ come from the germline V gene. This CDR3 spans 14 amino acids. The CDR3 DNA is TGTGCCAGCAGCCAAGAAGAGGCAGGGTGGGGCTACACCTTC. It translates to CASSQEEAGWGYTF.